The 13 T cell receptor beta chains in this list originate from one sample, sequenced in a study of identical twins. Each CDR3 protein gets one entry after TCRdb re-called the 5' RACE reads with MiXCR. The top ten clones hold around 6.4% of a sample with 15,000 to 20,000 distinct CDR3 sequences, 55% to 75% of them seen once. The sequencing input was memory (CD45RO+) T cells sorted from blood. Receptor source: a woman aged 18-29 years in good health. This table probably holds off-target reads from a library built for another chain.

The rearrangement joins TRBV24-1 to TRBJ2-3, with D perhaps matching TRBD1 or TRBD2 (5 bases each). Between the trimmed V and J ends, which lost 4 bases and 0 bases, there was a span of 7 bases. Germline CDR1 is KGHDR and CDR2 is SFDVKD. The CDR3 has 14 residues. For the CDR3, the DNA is TGTGCCACCAGTGAGGGGACCAGCACAGATACGCAGTATTTT. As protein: CATSEGTSTDTQYF.

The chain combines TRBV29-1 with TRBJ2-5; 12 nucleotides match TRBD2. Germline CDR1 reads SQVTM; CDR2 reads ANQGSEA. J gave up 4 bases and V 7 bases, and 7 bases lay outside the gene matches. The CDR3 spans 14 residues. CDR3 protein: CSAAQGLAGETQYF. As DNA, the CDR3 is TGCAGCGCCGCACAGGGACTAGCGGGAGAGACCCAGTACTTC.

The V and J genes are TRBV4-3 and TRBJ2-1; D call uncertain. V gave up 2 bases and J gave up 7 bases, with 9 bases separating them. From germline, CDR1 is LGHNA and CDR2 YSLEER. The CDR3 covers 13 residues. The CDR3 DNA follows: TGCGCCAGCAGCCAACTTGCCATAAATGAGCAGTTCTTC. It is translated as CASSQLAINEQFF.

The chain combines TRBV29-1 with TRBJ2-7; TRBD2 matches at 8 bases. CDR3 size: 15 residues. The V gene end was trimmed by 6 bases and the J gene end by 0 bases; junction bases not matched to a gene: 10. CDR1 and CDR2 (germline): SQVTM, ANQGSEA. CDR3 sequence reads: CSVVRTSGASYEQYF. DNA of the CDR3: TGCAGCGTCGTTCGTACTAGCGGAGCCTCCTACGAGCAGTACTTC.

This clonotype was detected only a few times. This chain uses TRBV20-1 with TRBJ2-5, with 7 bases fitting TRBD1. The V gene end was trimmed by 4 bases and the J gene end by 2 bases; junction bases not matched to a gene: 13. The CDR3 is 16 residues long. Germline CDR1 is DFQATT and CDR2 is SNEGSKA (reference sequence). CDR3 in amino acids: CSANLNRDRQQETQYF. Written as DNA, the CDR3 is TGCAGTGCTAACCTGAACCGGGACAGACAACAAGAGACCCAGTACTTC.

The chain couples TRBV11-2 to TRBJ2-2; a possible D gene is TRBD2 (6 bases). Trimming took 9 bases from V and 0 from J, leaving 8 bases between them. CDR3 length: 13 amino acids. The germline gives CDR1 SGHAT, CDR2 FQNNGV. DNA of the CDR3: TGTGCCAGGGAGCGGGCGAACACCGGGGAGCTGTTTTTT. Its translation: CARERANTGELFF. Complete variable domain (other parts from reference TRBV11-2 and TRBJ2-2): EAGVAQSPRYKIIEKRQSVAFWCNPISGHATLYWYQQILGQGPKLLIQFQNNGVVDDSQLPKDRFSAERLKGVDSTLKIQPAKLEDSAVYLCARERANTGELFFGEGSRLTVL.

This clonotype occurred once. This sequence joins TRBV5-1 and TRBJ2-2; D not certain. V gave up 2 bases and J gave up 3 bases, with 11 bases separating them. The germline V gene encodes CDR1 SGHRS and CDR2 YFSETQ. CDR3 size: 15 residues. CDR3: CASSLAGSDTGELFF. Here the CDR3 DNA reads TGCGCCAGCAGCTTAGCAGGATCGGACACCGGGGAGCTGTTTTTT.

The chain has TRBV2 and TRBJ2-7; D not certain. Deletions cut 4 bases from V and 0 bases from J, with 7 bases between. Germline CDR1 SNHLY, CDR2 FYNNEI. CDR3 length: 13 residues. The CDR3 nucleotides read TGTGCCAGCAGTGTTGACGCCTCCTACGAGCAGTACTTC. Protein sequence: CASSVDASYEQYF.

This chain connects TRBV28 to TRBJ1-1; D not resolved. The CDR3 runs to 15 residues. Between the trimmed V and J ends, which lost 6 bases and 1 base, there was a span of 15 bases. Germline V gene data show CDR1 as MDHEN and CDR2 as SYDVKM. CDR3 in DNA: TGTGCCAGCAGACTAAGGGAGGGCACGAACACTGAAGCTTTCTTT. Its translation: CASRLREGTNTEAFF.

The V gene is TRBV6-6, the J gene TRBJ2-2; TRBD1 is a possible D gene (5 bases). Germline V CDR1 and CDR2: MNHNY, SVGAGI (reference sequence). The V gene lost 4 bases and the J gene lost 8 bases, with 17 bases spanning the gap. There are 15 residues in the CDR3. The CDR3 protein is CASSSQEGALGELFF. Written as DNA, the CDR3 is TGTGCCAGCAGTTCCCAGGAAGGGGCTCTTGGGGAGCTGTTTTTT.

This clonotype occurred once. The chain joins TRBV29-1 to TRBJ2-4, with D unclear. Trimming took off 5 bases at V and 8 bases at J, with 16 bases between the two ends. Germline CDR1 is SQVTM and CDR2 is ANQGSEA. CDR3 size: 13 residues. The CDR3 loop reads CSVTGYSRHIQYF. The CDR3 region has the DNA TGCAGCGTTACGGGCTATTCTAGGCACATTCAGTACTTC.

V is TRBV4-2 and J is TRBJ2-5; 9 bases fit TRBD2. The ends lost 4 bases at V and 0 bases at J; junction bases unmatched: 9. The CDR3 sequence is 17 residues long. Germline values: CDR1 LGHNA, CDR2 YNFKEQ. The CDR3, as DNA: TGTGCCAGCAGCCTACAGGCTAGCGGGGAGTACCAAGAGACCCAGTACTTC. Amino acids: CASSLQASGEYQETQYF.

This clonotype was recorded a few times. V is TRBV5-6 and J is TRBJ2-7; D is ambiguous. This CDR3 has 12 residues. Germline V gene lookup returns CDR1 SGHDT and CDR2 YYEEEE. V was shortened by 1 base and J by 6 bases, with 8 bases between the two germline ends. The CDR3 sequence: CASSLMGLEQYF. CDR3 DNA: TGTGCCAGCAGCTTGATGGGTCTCGAGCAGTACTTC.